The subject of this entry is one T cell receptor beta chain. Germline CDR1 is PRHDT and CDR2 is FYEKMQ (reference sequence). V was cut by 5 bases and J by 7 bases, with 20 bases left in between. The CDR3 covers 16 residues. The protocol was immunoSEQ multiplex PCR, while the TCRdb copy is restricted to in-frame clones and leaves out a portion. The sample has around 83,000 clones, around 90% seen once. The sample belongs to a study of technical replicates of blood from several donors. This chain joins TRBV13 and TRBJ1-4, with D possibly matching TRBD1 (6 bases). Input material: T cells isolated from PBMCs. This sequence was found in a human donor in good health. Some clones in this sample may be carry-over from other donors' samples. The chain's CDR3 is CASSQGRGAGGEKLFF. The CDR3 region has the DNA TGTGCCAGCAGCCAGGGGCGGGGGGCAGGCGGTGAAAAACTGTTTTTT.